These 9 T cell receptor beta chains originate from one sample sequenced in a study of high-grade serous ovarian cancer treatment subgroups. Assay used: immunoSEQ multiplex PCR; TCRdb lists only in-frame clones, some missing. The repertoire holds tens of thousands of clones, with roughly four fifths as singletons. The tumor samples were collected prior to definitive surgery or chemotherapy. The sample consisted of tumor tissue. These receptors came from a human donor with high-grade serous ovarian cancer.

The CDR3 loop is CASSSPGSPVGGELFF. The CDR3 DNA sequence: TGTGCCAGCAGTTCCCCGGGGAGCCCCGTAGGAGGGGAGCTGTTTTTT. The J gene is TRBJ2-2, the V gene TRBV6-5, with TRBD2 as a possible D gene (5 bases). CDR1 and CDR2 (germline): MNHEY, SVGAGI. The CDR3 has 16 amino acids. V shed 4 bases and J shed 8 bases, with 20 bases lying between them.

This chain links TRBV9 with TRBJ2-3; the match to TRBD2 covers 7 bases. The CDR3 extends over 15 amino acids. V shed 2 bases, J shed 2 bases, and the junction held 5 bases outside the gene matches. The germline V gene encodes CDR1 SGDLS and CDR2 YYNGEE. The CDR3 region has the DNA TGTGCCAGCAGCGTCCGGGCGGGGGACACAGATACGCAGTATTTT. Translating it yields CASSVRAGDTDTQYF.

The chain couples TRBV5-4 to TRBJ2-1, with 10 bases identical to TRBD2. J was trimmed by 4 bases and V by 5 bases; bases with no gene match: 0. Germline loops: CDR1 SGHNT, CDR2 YYREEE (reference sequence). The CDR3 contains 13 residues. CDR3 amino acids: CASRLAGYNEQFF. The DNA of the CDR3 is TGTGCCAGCAGACTAGCGGGGTACAATGAGCAGTTCTTC.

This chain joins TRBV30 and TRBJ2-3; D is perhaps TRBD2 (6 bases). From germline, CDR1 is GTSNPN and CDR2 SVGIG (reference sequence). The V end was cut by 1 base, the J end by 0 bases, with 11 bases between. There are 15 residues in the CDR3. CDR3 DNA sequence: TGTGCCTGGAGTGGGTGGGCGGGGAGCACAGATACGCAGTATTTT. It codes for CAWSGWAGSTDTQYF. The variable domain in full, with the rest retrieved from reference TRBV30 and TRBJ2-3, is SQTIHQWPATLVQPVGSPLSLECTVEGTSNPNLYWYRQAAGRGLQLLFYSVGIGQISSEVPQNLSASRPQDRQFILSSKKLLLSDSGFYLCAWSGWAGSTDTQYFGPGTRLTVL.

The V and J genes are TRBV6-4 and TRBJ2-3, with D perhaps TRBD1 (6 bases). Germline CDR1 and CDR2: MRHNA and SNTAGT. This CDR3 is built from 13 residues. Deletions cut 4 bases from V and 8 bases from J, with 13 bases between. The CDR3 loop reads CASSGQEMGTQYF. In nucleotides, the CDR3 is TGTGCCAGCAGTGGACAGGAGATGGGTACGCAGTATTTT.

This sequence joins TRBV5-1 and TRBJ1-1; possible D gene TRBD1, 5 bases. This CDR3 is 12 amino acids long. CDR1 and CDR2 from the germline V gene are SGHRS and YFSETQ. Trimming cost V 0 bases and J 9 bases, with 9 bases left between them. The DNA for the CDR3 is TGCGCCAGCAGCTTGGACAGGTCTAAAGCTTTCTTT. It encodes CASSLDRSKAFF.

The V call is TRBV9, the J call TRBJ2-2, with TRBD2 identical over 10 bases. Per germline, CDR1 SGDLS and CDR2 YYNGEE. The CDR3 totals 18 residues. J gave up 4 bases and V 0 bases, and 9 bases lay outside the gene matches. The CDR3 here is CASSVGSSGRAITGELFF. The CDR3 nucleotides read TGTGCCAGCAGCGTAGGATCAAGCGGGAGGGCCATCACCGGGGAGCTGTTTTTT.

V gene TRBV2 combines with J gene TRBJ2-5; possibly TRBD1 for D (5 bases). CDR1 SNHLY and CDR2 FYNNEI come from the germline V gene. The ends were cut back, 3 bases at V and 7 bases at J, with 12 bases in the middle. This CDR3 contains 13 residues. The CDR3 DNA reads TGTGCCAGCAGTGACGACAGTCAGGGGACCCAGTACTTC. This encodes CASSDDSQGTQYF.

The J gene is TRBJ2-3, the V gene TRBV5-1; 7 nucleotides align to TRBD1. Germline loops: CDR1 SGHRS, CDR2 YFSETQ. J gave up 3 bases and V 4 bases, and 5 bases lay outside the gene matches. The CDR3 consists of 14 residues. CDR3 amino acids: CASSLRQGTDTQYF. The CDR3 DNA reads TGCGCCAGCAGCCTTCGACAGGGTACAGATACGCAGTATTTT.